The clone carrying this T cell receptor beta chain was recorded only once. The sample belongs to a study of shared clonotypes between healthy human individuals. This CDR3 is 13 amino acids long. Germline lookup yields CDR1 WSHSY and CDR2 SAAADI. V was shortened by 3 bases and J by 7 bases, with 12 bases between the two germline ends. TCRdb keeps only in-frame clones here, not all; method: immunoSEQ multiplex PCR. The sample includes hundreds of thousands of clones, roughly 78% of them seen just once. The rearrangement uses TRBV10-2 and TRBJ1-1; no reliable D call. Sequencing was performed on memory CD4+ T cells sorted from blood. The subset here: CD45RA-negative fraction. The sequence was obtained from a woman in her twenties or thirties in good health. CDR3 nucleotides: TGCGCCAGCAGTGACAAATCCCCGTTTGAAGCTTTCTTT. It codes for CASSDKSPFEAFF.